This section outlines one T cell receptor beta chain sequence together with its context. Its target antigen remains unknown. No base qualities exist here, and no much larger clone lies one base off it. The sample has other DNA sequences that encode this CDR3 too. At one collaborating source in Seattle, patients were enrolled during active infection and were followed longitudinally through the course of disease. Whole blood was collected in K2EDTA tubes by collaborating institutions according to the institutions' own protocols. For TCRbeta analysis, collaborators shipped samples as frozen whole blood, isolated PBMCs, or DNA extracted from either of those sample types. The CDR3 holds 13 amino acids from the cysteine to the phenylalanine. Only CDR3 DNA remains: 39 bases, in frame from the first base. V is reduced by 1 base and J by 3 bases, leaving a spacing of 7 bases between them. CDR1 and CDR2, looked up from the germline V gene, are MGHRA and YSYEKL.

This record comes from a study of blood T cell repertoires in COVID-19 (dated by TCRdb to 2019 to 2021). Notes on the research overall: Samples covering the acute and convalescent phases of COVID-19 were provided by collaborators in the United States, Italy and Spain. The prospective study material was composed of cDNA or gDNA derived from T cells, B-cell-depleted T cells, or PBMCs. Subjects who had been exposed to COVID-19, were actively infected with it, or had recovered from it provided the deeply sampled blood TCRbeta repertoires that made up the dataset. A freely available public database, intended as a resource for researchers studying the immune response to SARS-CoV-2, is where the repertoires were released. The samples were drawn from two sources: the first 160 participants of the ongoing ImmuneRACE study, and 950 to 1,500 subjects contributed by 6 global collaborators. The sample metadata nearly always contained a de-identified subject ID, COVID-19 status, age in years and sex. Where available, HLA class I and class II types were obtained from metadata supplied by the sample provider rather than from assay-based typing.

Here is what the overall study found, with its caveats: Clinical and demographic metadata were provided uncurated, with the amount varying by source and participant.

TCRbeta CDR3 regions were amplified from genomic DNA using the immunoSEQ Assay, a bias-controlled multiplex PCR. Processing in the source paper ran as follows. Within the assay, amplification of reference gene primers was used to estimate how many nucleated cells each sample contained. To quantify the absolute abundance of each unique TCRbeta CDR3 rearrangement, sequence reads were collapsed and filtered. For each sample, productive Simpson clonality was calculated as the square root of Simpson's diversity index over productive rearrangements. TCRdb obtained this table from immuneACCESS and retained in-frame rearrangements with V and J assigned. These tables miss some clones; where compared with another copy, unresolved V genes account for less than half of the shortfall, and the remainder is unexplained. V, J and clone size were drawn from that table, and D and trimming were deduced from the DNA. In all, the sample holds roughly 250,000 clones, and roughly 90% of those were seen once. The ten largest account for roughly 12% of the sample.

The material sequenced was peripheral blood. The source of this sequence is a woman under 40 with COVID-19, enrolled during active disease. Here the chain combines TRBV4-1 and TRBJ2-7; the D gene is perhaps TRBD1, on 5 matching bases. The DNA sequence is TGCGCCAGCAGCCAAGCCAGGGACTACGAGCAGTACTTC. This sequence encodes CASSQARDYEQYF.